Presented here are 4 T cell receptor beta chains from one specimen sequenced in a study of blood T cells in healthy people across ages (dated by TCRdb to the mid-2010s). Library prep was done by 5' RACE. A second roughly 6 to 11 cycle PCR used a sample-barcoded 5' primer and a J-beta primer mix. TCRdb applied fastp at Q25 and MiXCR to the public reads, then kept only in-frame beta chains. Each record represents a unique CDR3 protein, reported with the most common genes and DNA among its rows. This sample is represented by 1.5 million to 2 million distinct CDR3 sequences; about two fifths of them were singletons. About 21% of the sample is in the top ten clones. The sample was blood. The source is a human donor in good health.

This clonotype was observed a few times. The CDR3 loop is CSARGIGQGLDYGYTF. CDR3 coding DNA: TGCAGTGCTAGGGGCATAGGGCAGGGGCTTGACTATGGCTACACCTTC. This chain uses TRBV20-1 with TRBJ1-2; D perhaps matches TRBD1 (6 bases). Trimming took 3 bases from V and 3 from J, leaving 20 bases between them. Germline CDR1 is DFQATT and CDR2 is SNEGSKA (reference sequence). The CDR3 is made up of 16 amino acids.

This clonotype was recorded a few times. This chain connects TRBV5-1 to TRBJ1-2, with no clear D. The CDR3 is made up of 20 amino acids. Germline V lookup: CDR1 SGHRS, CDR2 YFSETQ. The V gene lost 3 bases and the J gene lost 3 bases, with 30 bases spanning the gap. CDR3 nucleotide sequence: TGCGCCAGCAGCTCGAGCCTACGCCCCGACTCGGCAGCGGGGTACTATGGCTACACCTTC. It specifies CASSSSLRPDSAAGYYGYTF.

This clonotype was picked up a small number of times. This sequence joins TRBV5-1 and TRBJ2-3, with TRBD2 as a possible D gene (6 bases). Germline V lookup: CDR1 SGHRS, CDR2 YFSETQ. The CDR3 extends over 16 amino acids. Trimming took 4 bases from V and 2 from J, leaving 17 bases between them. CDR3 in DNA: TGCGCCAGCAGCACCCAGGGAGGAATGGTCACAGATACGCAGTATTTT. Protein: CASSTQGGMVTDTQYF.

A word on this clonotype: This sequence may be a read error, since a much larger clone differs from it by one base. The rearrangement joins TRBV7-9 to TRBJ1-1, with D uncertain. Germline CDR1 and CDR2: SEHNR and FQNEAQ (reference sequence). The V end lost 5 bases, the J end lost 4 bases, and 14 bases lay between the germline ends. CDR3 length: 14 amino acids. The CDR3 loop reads CASSDDWVCTEAFF. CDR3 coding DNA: TGTGCCAGCAGCGATGACTGGGTCTGCACTGAAGCTTTCTTT.